This T cell receptor beta chain appears in the sequencing data of a study of cytomegalovirus exposure and HLA in healthy donors. The CDR3 consists of 15 residues. V shed 0 bases and J 8 bases; nucleotides not matched to a gene: 4. Germline V lookup: CDR1 MNHEY, CDR2 SMNVEV (reference sequence). Regarding the study as a whole: The productive fraction for most TCR beta V segments was about 90% or about 30% in an earlier analysis. Three chains linked to CMV were shown in vitro to be specific for CMV antigens.

Concerning this clone itself: Its antigen is still unknown.

Primers: 60 Vbeta forward and 13 Jbeta reverse. TCRdb keeps only in-frame clones here, not all; method: immunoSEQ multiplex PCR. The sample includes 90,000 to 130,000 clones, about 61% of them seen just once. This sequence originates from a woman aged 30 to 39 in good health and CMV-seronegative. Sequenced input: PBMCs. The J gene is TRBJ1-6, the V gene TRBV27; 7 bases are a match to TRBD1. DNA of the CDR3: TGTGCCAGCAGTTTATCAGACAGGGCTTATTCACCCCTCCACTTT. Residues: CASSLSDRAYSPLHF.